This T cell receptor (beta chain) is from a study of cytomegalovirus exposure and HLA in healthy donors. V was pared by 5 bases and J by 7 bases, with 11 bases between. The CDR3 contains 13 residues. Germline V gene lookup returns CDR1 SNHLY and CDR2 FYNNEI. For this clone: Its target is not known.

Primers included in the PCR were 60 Vbeta and 13 Jbeta primers. Assay: immunoSEQ multiplex PCR; the TCRdb copy retains only in-frame clones and omits some. The table includes some 70,000 clones, about 80% detected once. Broader study findings: As confirmed in vitro, a few CMV-associated chains were specific for CMV antigens. Most TCR sequences were rare, but some public TCRs occurred in many donors.

This sequence originates from a middle-aged man in good health and CMV-seronegative. This chain connects TRBV2 to TRBJ2-2; D is unclear. The sample was PBMCs. CDR3 loop: CASSMPPGGELFF. CDR3 in DNA: TGTGCCAGCAGTATGCCTCCGGGCGGGGAGCTGTTTTTT.